This T cell receptor beta chain was obtained from a study of T cells in Graves' hyperthyroidism and ophthalmopathy. Uncontrolled infection, other autoimmune disease, pregnancy or lactation led to exclusion. PBMCs were sourced from approximately 10 ml fresh peripheral blood. This clonotype was counted ten times or more. RNA transcripts provided the source from which TCR beta CDR3 regions were amplified. Carried out on the TCR CDR3, a first-round RT-PCR used the HTBI primer set. TCRdb re-analysed the multiplex PCR reads in MiXCR, keeping a single row per CDR3 protein. The repertoire holds some 500,000 distinct CDR3 sequences, with roughly a quarter as singletons. V lost 7 bases to trimming and J lost 7 bases, with 19 bases between them. The CDR3 contains 14 residues.

Sequencing was done on a sample of blood. V is TRBV12-3 or TRBV12-4 and J is TRBJ1-1, with TRBD1 as a possible D gene (5 bases). The receptor's source is a woman aged 30 to 39 with Graves' ophthalmopathy. As DNA, the CDR3 is TGTGCCAGCAAGGAATATGGGGTGGGGGGTGAAGCTTTCTTT. Translating it yields CASKEYGVGGEAFF.